This entry lists 22 T cell receptor beta chains sequenced from one sample in a study of blood T cell repertoires in COVID-19. Assay: immunoSEQ multiplex PCR; the TCRdb copy retains only in-frame clones and omits some. The sample contains more than 40,000 clones, approximately 84% of which appear only once. Sequencing used peripheral blood. The receptors derive from a man aged 45-65 years with acute or convalescent COVID-19.

CDR3 bases: TGCGCCAGCAGCCCTAGCGGGATCTACGAGCAGTACTTC. It encodes CASSPSGIYEQYF. V and J are TRBV4-1 and TRBJ2-7; TRBD2 aligns across 9 bases. The junction had 1 base not matched to a gene; V was cut back by 4 bases and J by 3 bases. CDR1 is MGHRA and CDR2 is YSYEKL in the germline V gene. The CDR3 length is 13 residues.

The chain links TRBV7-8 to TRBJ1-1, with 9 nucleotides matching TRBD1. The length of the CDR3 is 14 residues. Germline-derived CDR1 and CDR2 are SGHVS and FQNEAQ. With V trimmed by 1 base and J by 7 bases, 4 bases remained unmatched. CDR3 sequence: CASSLDRGRFEAFF. The CDR3, as DNA: TGTGCCAGCAGCTTAGACAGGGGGCGGTTTGAAGCTTTCTTT.

For the CDR3, the DNA is TGTGCCAGCAGCTTGGGACAGGCCCCGGGTTTCTACGAGCAGTACTTC. Encoded protein: CASSLGQAPGFYEQYF. This chain uses TRBV5-8 with TRBJ2-7, with D maybe TRBD1 (6 bases). CDR3 length equals 16 residues. Germline CDR1 reads SGHTS; CDR2 reads YDEGEE. Trimming cost V 0 bases and J 3 bases, with 16 bases left between them.

The chain employs TRBV4-1 and TRBJ2-2; 8 bases map to TRBD2. The CDR3 totals 16 residues. V trimming: 4 bases; J trimming: 0 bases; junction bases outside the gene matches: 4. Germline V gene data show CDR1 as MGHRA and CDR2 as YSYEKL. The CDR3 DNA sequence: TGCGCCAGCAGCCGTGGGCGGGGGGCGAACACCGGGGAGCTGTTTTTT. This codes for CASSRGRGANTGELFF.

As to this clone: One end of the junction does not line up with germline, which may come from a read error. The chain is built from TRBV14 and TRBJ1-6; 7 bases fit TRBD1. Per germline, CDR1 SGHDN and CDR2 FVKESK. The CDR3 runs 19 residues. As DNA, the CDR3 is TGTGCCAGCAGCCAACGCCGACAGGGTGGTAGCTCCTACAATTCACCCCTCCACTTT. This sequence encodes CASSQRRQGGSSYNSPLHF.

The chain uses TRBV5-3 and TRBJ2-1; 8 bases line up with TRBD2. TRBV5-3 counts as an open reading frame of uncertain function. V shed 0 bases and J 0 bases; nucleotides not matched to a gene: 17. This CDR3 comprises 21 residues. The CDR3 sequence: CARSLAGSGSATQSSYNEQFF. The CDR3 coding sequence is TGTGCCAGAAGCTTGGCGGGAAGCGGGAGTGCCACTCAGAGCTCCTACAATGAGCAGTTCTTC.

The rearrangement uses TRBV5-6 and TRBJ2-1, with D possibly matching TRBD2 (7 bases). Between the trimmed V and J ends, which lost 6 bases and 4 bases, there was a span of 14 bases. CDR3 length equals 14 residues. Germline assignment: CDR1 SGHDT and CDR2 YYEEEE. This CDR3 is CASTLGGGYNEQFF. CDR3 bases: TGTGCCAGCACCCTGGGAGGGGGGTACAATGAGCAGTTCTTC.

This clone came up once. The V gene is TRBV7-9, the J gene TRBJ2-1, with TRBD2 matching 10 bases. The CDR3 is 15 residues long. The V gene's germline CDR1 is SEHNR and CDR2 FQNEAQ (reference sequence). After removal of 1 base from V and 4 bases from J, the junction contained 1 base not matched to a gene. The CDR3 nucleotides read TGTGCCAGCAGCTTAGAACTAGCGGGGTACAATGAGCAGTTCTTC. As protein: CASSLELAGYNEQFF.

The V call is TRBV5-1, the J call TRBJ1-5; possible D gene TRBD1, 6 bases. Germline CDR1 SGHRS, CDR2 YFSETQ. The ends were cut back, 0 bases at V and 0 bases at J, with 10 bases in the middle. The length of the CDR3 is 16 residues. The DNA of the CDR3 is TGCGCCAGCAGCTTGGACGGGGACAATAGCAATCAGCCCCAGCATTTT. It is translated as CASSLDGDNSNQPQHF. Combining the CDR3 with reference TRBV5-1 and TRBJ1-5 gives the whole variable domain KAGVTQTPRYLIKTRGQQVTLSCSPISGHRSVSWYQQTPGQGLQFLFEYFSETQRNKGNFPGRFSGRQFSNSRSEMNVSTLELGDSALYLCASSLDGDNSNQPQHFGDGTRLSIL.

V usage is TRBV4-1 and J usage is TRBJ1-3; D unresolved. V shed 4 bases and J shed 0 bases, with 19 bases lying between them. The germline gives CDR1 MGHRA, CDR2 YSYEKL. The CDR3 runs 18 residues. CDR3 sequence (DNA): TGCGCCAGCAGCCTATCACGTCAGAGACTACCCTCTGGAAACACCATATATTTT. This encodes CASSLSRQRLPSGNTIYF.

V gene TRBV13 combines with J gene TRBJ2-1, with a weak D call TRBD2 (5 bases). Germline lookup yields CDR1 PRHDT and CDR2 FYEKMQ (reference sequence). The CDR3 is 17 amino acids. The V end was cut by 5 bases, the J end by 0 bases, with 17 bases between. The CDR3 coding sequence is TGTGCCAGCAGCCTTATAGGCGGGTCCGGCTCCTACAATGAGCAGTTCTTC. Its protein is CASSLIGGSGSYNEQFF.

V usage is TRBV6-5 and J usage is TRBJ1-1; tentative D call: TRBD1 (5 bases). The germline CDR1 and CDR2 sequences are MNHEY and SVGAGI. The CDR3 spans 15 residues. Trimming took 0 bases from V and 2 from J, leaving 10 bases between them. CDR3 sequence: CASSYSARANTEAFF. The CDR3 region has the DNA TGTGCCAGCAGTTACTCTGCCAGGGCCAACACTGAAGCTTTCTTT.

The chain links TRBV3-1 (or the pseudogene TRBV3-2) to TRBJ1-1; a weak D match, TRBD1 (5 bases). The CDR3 covers 13 residues. Trimming removed 5 bases at V and 5 bases at J, with 12 bases between. From germline, CDR1 is LGHDT and CDR2 YNNKEL (reference sequence). In DNA form, the CDR3 reads TGTGCCAGCAGCAGGGGATTTGGTACTGAAGCTTTCTTT. Encoded protein: CASSRGFGTEAFF.

The chain combines TRBV3-1 (or the pseudogene TRBV3-2) with TRBJ2-6; D remains unclear. CDR3 length equals 17 residues. V lost 0 bases, J lost 0 bases, and 9 bases lay in between. CDR1 is LGHDT and CDR2 is YNNKEL in the germline V gene (reference sequence). CDR3 in DNA: TGTGCCAGCAGCCAAGATAGTATCCTCTCTGGGGCCAACGTCCTGACTTTC. As protein: CASSQDSILSGANVLTF.

The chain links TRBV12-3 or TRBV12-4 to TRBJ2-1, with D tentatively TRBD2 (6 bases). The V gene lost 1 base and the J gene lost 7 bases, with 8 bases spanning the gap. The CDR3 sequence is 13 residues long. CDR3 sequence: CASSLGAGNEQFF. The CDR3 DNA reads as TGTGCCAGCAGTTTAGGGGCGGGGAATGAGCAGTTCTTC.

This chain's CDR3 is CASSQASEQYF. CDR3 bases: TGTGCCAGCAGCCAAGCGAGCGAGCAGTACTTC. The chain links TRBV3-1 (or the pseudogene TRBV3-2) to TRBJ2-7, with unresolved D. With 1 base removed from V and 6 bases from J, the gap between germline ends came to 4 bases. Germline loops: CDR1 LGHDT, CDR2 YNNKEL (reference sequence). The CDR3 spans 11 residues.

This clone appeared a few times. The V call is TRBV2, the J call TRBJ2-3, with 12 bases matching TRBD2. The V gene's germline CDR1 is SNHLY and CDR2 FYNNEI. This CDR3 comprises 15 residues. V shed 7 bases and J 5 bases; nucleotides not matched to a gene: 7. The DNA of the CDR3 is TGTGCCAGCAAGGGGTCTAGCGGGAGGGGAGATACGCAGTATTTT. Its translation is CASKGSSGRGDTQYF.

The chain recombines TRBV28 with TRBJ2-1; 8 positions agree with TRBD2. From germline, CDR1 is MDHEN and CDR2 SYDVKM. V dropped 2 bases and J dropped 4; count of bases not matched to a gene: 13. The CDR3 length is 18 residues. This CDR3 reads CASSLADGRAVWYNEQFF. As DNA, the CDR3 is TGTGCCAGCAGTTTAGCAGACGGGAGGGCCGTATGGTACAATGAGCAGTTCTTC. The entire variable domain, with the rest obtained from reference TRBV28 and TRBJ2-1, is as follows: DVKVTQSSRYLVKRTGEKVFLECVQDMDHENMFWYRQDPGLGLRLIYFSYDVKMKEKGDIPEGYSVSREKKERFSLILESASTNQTSMYLCASSLADGRAVWYNEQFFGPGTRLTVL.

CDR3 in amino acids: CASSTQQGSGETQYF. Written as DNA, the CDR3 is TGTGCCAGCAGTACACAACAGGGGTCGGGAGAGACCCAGTACTTC. The V and J genes are TRBV28 and TRBJ2-5, with 7 nucleotides matching TRBD1. V was clipped by 5 bases and J by 4 bases; unmatched bases: 10. Germline CDR1 and CDR2: MDHEN and SYDVKM. CDR3 length equals 15 residues.

The chain recombines TRBV6-5 with TRBJ1-6, with 10 bases lining up with TRBD1. The V gene end was trimmed by 2 bases and the J gene end by 7 bases; junction bases not matched to a gene: 5. Looked up from germline, CDR1 is MNHEY and CDR2 is SVGAGI. This CDR3 comprises 16 residues. The chain's CDR3 is CASSYPPGQGNSPLHF. The CDR3 nucleotides read TGTGCCAGCAGTTACCCCCCGGGACAGGGGAATTCACCCCTCCACTTT.

V gene TRBV9 combines with J gene TRBJ2-7; tentatively, D is TRBD2 (6 bases). The CDR3 totals 20 residues. V lost 0 bases to trimming and J lost 0 bases, with 25 bases between them. Germline V gene sequence: CDR1 SGDLS, CDR2 YYNGEE. The CDR3 spells CASSVAIRAGDFRSSYEQYF. In nucleotides, the CDR3 is TGTGCCAGCAGCGTAGCTATCCGAGCGGGCGATTTCCGTAGCTCCTACGAGCAGTACTTC.

This clone was seen a handful of times. The CDR3 sequence: CASSTGSWTEAFF. The CDR3 coding sequence is TGTGCCAGTTCTACAGGGAGTTGGACTGAAGCTTTCTTT. The genes are TRBV19 and TRBJ1-1; weak D call: TRBD1 (6 bases). Germline values: CDR1 LNHDA, CDR2 SQIVND (reference sequence). This CDR3 has 13 amino acids. V lost 8 bases and J 5 bases, leaving 15 bases between the germline ends. Supplemented by reference TRBV19 and TRBJ1-1, the full variable domain reads DGGITQSPKYLFRKEGQNVTLSCEQNLNHDAMYWYRQDPGQGLRLIYYSQIVNDFQKGDIAEGYSVSREKKESFPLTVTSAQKNPTAFYLCASSTGSWTEAFFGQGTRLTVV.